This TCR beta chain appears in the sequencing data of a study of fetal regulatory T cell absence and autoimmunity. Germline V gene lookup returns CDR1 MGHRA and CDR2 YSYEKL. The CDR3 contains 13 residues. Trimming left V 4 bases short and J 7 bases short, with 13 bases between. Profiling relied on immunoSEQ multiplex PCR, and the TCRdb table lists in-frame clones only, not all of them. In the table there are some 87,000 clones, less than 80% of which are singletons. The chain recombines TRBV4-1 with TRBJ1-1; D is possibly TRBD1 (5 bases). The sample comprised pancreas tissue. The receptor was derived from a male donor with IPEX syndrome. CDR3 coding DNA: TGCGCCAGCAGCCCCCCGGGGGGGGGTGAAGCTTTCTTT. This sequence encodes CASSPPGGGEAFF.